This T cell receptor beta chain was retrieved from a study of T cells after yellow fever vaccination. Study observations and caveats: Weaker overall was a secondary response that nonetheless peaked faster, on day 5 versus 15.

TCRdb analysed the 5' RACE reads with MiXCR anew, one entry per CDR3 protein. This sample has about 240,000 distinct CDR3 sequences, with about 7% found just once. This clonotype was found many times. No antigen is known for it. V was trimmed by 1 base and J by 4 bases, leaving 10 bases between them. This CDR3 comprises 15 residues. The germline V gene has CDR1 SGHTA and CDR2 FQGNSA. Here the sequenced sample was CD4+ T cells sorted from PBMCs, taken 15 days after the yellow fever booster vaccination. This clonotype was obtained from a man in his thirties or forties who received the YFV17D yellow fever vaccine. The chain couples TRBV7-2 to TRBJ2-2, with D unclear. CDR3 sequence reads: CASSLEPLTTGELFF. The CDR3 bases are TGTGCCAGCAGCTTAGAACCCTTAACCACCGGGGAGCTGTTTTTT.